Listed here is a single TCR beta chain. Its antigen target is currently unknown. The input lacks base qualities; no much larger clone sits a single base away. This entry is derived from a study of blood T cell repertoires in COVID-19 (dated by TCRdb to 2019 to 2021). The study in broad terms: The collaborator samples originated in the United States, Italy and Spain and spanned the acute and convalescent phases of COVID-19. Where HLA class I and class II types were available, the types were taken from metadata supplied by the sample provider, not from assay-based typing. The prospective study material was composed of cDNA or gDNA derived from T cells, B-cell-depleted T cells, or PBMCs. The repertoires were released in a freely available public database meant as a resource for research on the immune response to SARS-CoV-2. Deeply sampled blood TCRbeta repertoires from subjects exposed to, actively infected with, or recovered from COVID-19 were included in the dataset. The samples were drawn from two sources: the first 160 participants of the ongoing ImmuneRACE study, and 1,000 to 1,500 subjects contributed by 6 global collaborators. A de-identified subject ID, COVID-19 status, age in years and sex were almost always included in the sample metadata. What the study reported, not specific to this receptor: Clinical and demographic metadata were provided uncurated, with the amount varying by source and participant.

TCRbeta CDR3 regions were amplified from genomic DNA using the immunoSEQ Assay, a bias-controlled multiplex PCR. In the original analysis: Nucleated cell counts per sample were estimated from amplification of reference gene primers within the assay. To quantify the absolute abundance of each unique TCRbeta CDR3 rearrangement, sequence reads were collapsed and filtered. Productive Simpson clonality was computed per sample as the square root of Simpson's diversity index over productive rearrangements. TCRdb's version of the immuneACCESS table is confined to in-frame rearrangements and falls short of the full clone set. An unresolved V gene accounts for under half of the shortfall where checked; the remainder is of unknown origin. V and J calls and clone size come straight from that table; D and trimming were deduced from the DNA. The sample profile shows about 200,000 clones; around four fifths of them were found once. The ten largest clones capture around 26% of the sample.

The germline V gene (reference sequence) gives CDR1 as SGHKS and CDR2 as YYEKEE. Reading from cysteine to phenylalanine, the CDR3 counts 16 amino acids. The kept DNA is CDR3 alone, 48 bases in frame from the first base. Unmatched junction bases come to 7, with V trimmed by 5 bases and J by 0 bases. Whole blood was collected in K2EDTA tubes by collaborating institutions according to the institutions' own protocols. For TCRbeta analysis, collaborator samples were shipped as frozen whole blood, as isolated PBMCs, or as DNA extracted from either sample type. The sample comprised peripheral blood. The sequence derives from a man aged 40-49 years with acute or convalescent COVID-19. Recombination connected TRBV5-5 to TRBJ1-1, with TRBD1 identical over 10 junction bases. The DNA sequence follows: TGTGCCAGCAGACGGGACAGGGGTCTCATGAACACTGAAGCTTTCTTT. Its coded protein is CASRRDRGLMNTEAFF. With the portions outside the CDR3 filled from the reference TRBV5-5 and TRBJ1-1 genes, the complete variable region becomes DAGVTQSPTHLIKTRGQQVTLRCSPISGHKSVSWYQQVLGQGPQFIFQYYEKEERGRGNFPDRFSARQFPNYSSELNVNALLLGDSALYLCASRRDRGLMNTEAFFGQGTRLTVV.